Below, one TCR beta chain is given with its context. Its cognate antigen is unknown. Not a single patient had been given any form of treatment at any point before undergoing thyroid surgery. In germline, CDR1 is LNHDA, CDR2 SQIVND (reference sequence). V lost 3 bases and J lost 1, with 6 bases in between. This CDR3 has 14 residues. Under the authors' procedure: Between-group CDR3 differences, defined by clinicopathological status, yielded a distant-metastasis classifier for papillary thyroid cancer. Using MiXCR, TCRdb re-called clones from the PCR reads. In this record, the V and J calls reflect TCRdb's handling and not the investigators' own analysis. The sample records roughly 45,000 clones, roughly 3.2% being singletons. This sample stems from a study of metastatic and nonmetastatic thyroid tumors. Study overall: For malignant and benign thyroid patients, tumor or nodule tissue and blood were the sources whose repertoires were compared. Study results and limitations: Reportedly, malignant thyroid tumors had significantly higher TCR beta diversity than benign nodules, in blood and tumor.

This clonotype was obtained from a female donor with papillary thyroid cancer or a benign thyroid nodule (not recorded which). Some clones in this sample may be carry-over from other donors' samples. The chain couples TRBV19 to TRBJ2-2; D remains ambiguous. Sequencing input: blood. This chain's CDR3 is CASSIGWNTGELFF. CDR3 nucleotide sequence: TGTGCCAGTAGTATTGGATGGAACACCGGGGAGCTGTTTTTT. The entire variable domain, with the rest obtained from reference TRBV19 and TRBJ2-2, is as follows: DGGITQSPKYLFRKEGQNVTLSCEQNLNHDAMYWYRQDPGQGLRLIYYSQIVNDFQKGDIAEGYSVSREKKESFPLTVTSAQKNPTAFYLCASSIGWNTGELFFGEGSRLTVL.